These 26 T cell receptor beta chains were all obtained from the same sample, sequenced in a study of blood T cell repertoires in COVID-19. Assay: immunoSEQ multiplex PCR; the TCRdb copy retains only in-frame clones and omits some. Of about 310,000 clones in the sample, roughly 90% are singletons; the top ten hold roughly 2%. The specimen was peripheral blood. Every receptor here comes from a young man with active or convalescent COVID-19.

The chain employs TRBV6-6 and TRBJ1-5, with 9 positions matching TRBD1. Germline lookup yields CDR1 MNHNY and CDR2 SVGAGI (reference sequence). V lost 4 bases to trimming and J lost 3 bases; unmatched junction nucleotides: 7. The CDR3 is 16 amino acids. CDR3 coding DNA: TGTGCCAGCAGTTCTACAGGGGGCCGGGACAATCAGCCCCAGCATTTT. Its translation is CASSSTGGRDNQPQHF.

The gene calls are TRBV5-1 and TRBJ1-3, with D perhaps TRBD1 (5 bases). Germline V CDR1 and CDR2: SGHRS, YFSETQ. The ends were cut back, 2 bases at V and 4 bases at J, with 7 bases in the middle. This CDR3 has 13 residues. The CDR3 DNA follows: TGCGCCAGCAGCTTAGGGGTGGGAAACACCATATATTTT. Translation gives CASSLGVGNTIYF.

The V call is TRBV28, the J call TRBJ2-1, with D possibly TRBD2 on 5 matching bases. The ends were cut back, 3 bases at V and 9 bases at J, with 18 bases in the middle. The CDR3 length is 15 residues. The germline V gene has CDR1 MDHEN and CDR2 SYDVKM. Here the CDR3 DNA reads TGTGCCAGCAGTTTCGTGGGCGGGTCCCAAGGTGAGCAGTTCTTC. Its protein product is CASSFVGGSQGEQFF.

This rearrangement joins TRBV6-5 to TRBJ1-2, with D possibly matching TRBD1 (6 bases). CDR3 length: 13 residues. V lost 6 bases, J lost 8 bases, and 16 bases lay in between. Per the germline V gene, CDR1 is MNHEY and CDR2 is SVGAGI. Here the CDR3 reads CASSLEGVAGYTF. DNA of the CDR3: TGTGCCAGCAGCCTAGAGGGGGTAGCCGGCTACACCTTC.

The rearrangement links TRBV11-2 to TRBJ1-4; D is ambiguous. Trimming pared 5 bases from V and 8 bases from J, leaving 15 bases between. This CDR3 region has 14 residues. Germline CDR1 SGHAT, CDR2 FQNNGV. Written as DNA, the CDR3 is TGTGCCAGCAGCGTACTTACTGTTCCGGAAAAACTGTTTTTT. Residues: CASSVLTVPEKLFF.

The V and J genes are TRBV24-1 and TRBJ2-3, with a tentative D call TRBD1 (7 bases). This CDR3 region has 15 residues. Germline CDR1 reads KGHDR; CDR2 reads SFDVKD. Trimming took off 4 bases at V and 6 bases at J, with 16 bases between the two ends. The CDR3 nucleotides are TGTGCCACCAGTGACCAGACAGGGAGGAGGGATACGCAGTATTTT. Translated: CATSDQTGRRDTQYF.

The chain is built from TRBV6-5 and TRBJ1-5; D is possibly TRBD1 (6 bases). V was cut by 8 bases and J by 6 bases, with 17 bases left in between. This CDR3 comprises 14 residues. The germline gives CDR1 MNHEY, CDR2 SVGAGI. CDR3 protein: CASVLGGGPQPQHF. In DNA form, the CDR3 reads TGTGCCAGCGTCTTGGGTGGGGGCCCTCAGCCCCAGCATTTT.

This chain uses TRBV5-4 with TRBJ1-1, with D tentatively TRBD1 (6 bases). CDR1 SGHNT and CDR2 YYREEE come from the germline V gene (reference sequence). With 4 bases removed from V and 3 bases from J, the gap between germline ends came to 13 bases. This CDR3 contains 14 residues. The CDR3, as DNA: TGTGCCAGCAGCGGGACAAGATCTTACACTGAAGCTTTCTTT. Encoded protein: CASSGTRSYTEAFF.

The chain employs TRBV23-1 and TRBJ2-6; 8 positions agree with TRBD1. TRBV23-1 is filed as an ORF, its function uncertain. The CDR3 length is 19 residues. The J segment lost 0 bases and the V segment lost 11 bases, leaving 18 bases of the junction unmatched. The CDR3 region has the DNA TGCGCCTACTCCCCCGGACAGGGTCTATCTCACTCTGGGGCCAACGTCCTGACTTTC. It translates to CAYSPGQGLSHSGANVLTF.

CDR3: CASSASGPPGANVLTF. The CDR3 DNA reads as TGTGCCAGCAGCGCCTCAGGGCCGCCTGGGGCCAACGTCCTGACTTTC. This chain links TRBV7-3 with TRBJ2-6, with D perhaps TRBD1 (5 bases). The CDR3 spans 16 residues. CDR1 SGHTA and CDR2 FQGTGA come from the germline V gene. The V end lost 5 bases, the J end lost 2 bases, and 13 bases lay between the germline ends.

The chain is built from TRBV19 and TRBJ2-5, with 7 bases that match TRBD2. V shed 0 bases, J shed 6 bases, and the junction held 7 bases outside the gene matches. Germline CDR1 is LNHDA and CDR2 is SQIVND (reference sequence). This CDR3 has 15 residues. CDR3 in DNA: TGTGCCAGTAGTATAGATCTGGGCGGGAGCCAGACCCAGTACTTC. As protein: CASSIDLGGSQTQYF.

The chain combines TRBV2 with TRBJ2-1, with 9 bases matching TRBD1. Germline CDR1 reads SNHLY; CDR2 reads FYNNEI. With 7 bases clipped from V and 6 bases from J, the junction kept 10 bases outside the gene matches. The CDR3 is 15 residues long. The chain's CDR3 is CASIPRDRVSNEQFF. DNA of the CDR3: TGTGCCAGCATTCCCCGGGACAGGGTGTCCAATGAGCAGTTCTTC. The whole variable domain, remainder taken from reference TRBV2 and TRBJ2-1, is EPEVTQTPSHQVTQMGQEVILRCVPISNHLYFYWYRQILGQKVEFLVSFYNNEISEKSEIFDDQFSVERPDGSNFTLKIRSTKLEDSAMYFCASIPRDRVSNEQFFGPGTRLTVL.

The V call is TRBV24-1, the J call TRBJ2-2, with a tentative D call TRBD1 (6 bases). This CDR3 has 19 amino acids. Trimming pared 2 bases from V and 3 bases from J, leaving 21 bases between. CDR1 and CDR2 (germline): KGHDR, SFDVKD. The CDR3 loop reads CATSDSPQGDRPYTGELFF. DNA for the CDR3: TGTGCCACCAGTGATTCCCCCCAGGGTGACAGGCCTTACACCGGGGAGCTGTTTTTT.

This chain uses TRBV6-5 with TRBJ1-5; D not resolved. This CDR3 is 12 amino acids long. Germline V gene data show CDR1 as MNHEY and CDR2 as SVGAGI. V gave up 6 bases and J gave up 7 bases, with 10 bases separating them. The CDR3 sequence is CASSQAGQPQHF. The CDR3 DNA reads as TGTGCCAGCAGCCAAGCGGGCCAGCCCCAGCATTTT.

The genes are TRBV5-4 and TRBJ1-1; D call uncertain. Trimming took 10 bases from V and 1 from J, leaving 8 bases between them. The CDR3 length is 11 residues. In germline, CDR1 is SGHNT, CDR2 YYREEE (reference sequence). CDR3 residues: CASWQNTEAFF. The CDR3 DNA sequence: TGTGCCTCTTGGCAGAACACTGAAGCTTTCTTT.

V gene TRBV12-5 combines with J gene TRBJ2-7; tentatively, D is TRBD2 (5 bases). CDR3 length: 16 residues. With 1 base removed from V and 0 bases from J, the gap between germline ends came to 13 bases. Per the germline V gene, CDR1 is LGHNT and CDR2 is FRNRAP. CDR3 region: CASGLAYGVSSYEQYF. DNA for the CDR3: TGTGCTAGTGGTTTGGCATACGGGGTGAGCTCCTACGAGCAGTACTTC.

This chain uses TRBV7-2 with TRBJ1-6; D remains unclear. Germline V gives CDR1 SGHTA, CDR2 FQGNSA. With 1 base removed from V and 0 bases from J, the gap between germline ends came to 7 bases. The CDR3 runs 16 residues. The DNA for the CDR3 is TGTGCCAGCAGCTTAGGGGCAGGCTCCTATAATTCACCCCTCCACTTT. Protein: CASSLGAGSYNSPLHF.

The rearrangement uses TRBV10-1 and TRBJ1-2; a weak D match, TRBD1 (5 bases). The CDR3 loop spans 11 amino acids. Deletions cut 4 bases from V and 8 bases from J, with 8 bases between. CDR1 WNHNN and CDR2 SYGVQD come from the germline V gene (reference sequence). The CDR3 region has the DNA TGCGCCAGCAGTGGGGGGGACGGCTACACCTTC. This sequence encodes CASSGGDGYTF.

The genes are TRBV29-1 and TRBJ1-5; D possibly corresponds to TRBD1 (5 bases). The CDR3 consists of 14 residues. V was trimmed by 6 bases and J by 3 bases, leaving 15 bases between them. Germline V gene sequence: CDR1 SQVTM, CDR2 ANQGSEA. The CDR3 is CSVGGTGINQPQHF. The CDR3 coding sequence is TGCAGCGTGGGGGGGACGGGGATCAATCAGCCCCAGCATTTT.

The chain uses TRBV11-2 and TRBJ1-2; D remains ambiguous. The CDR3 has 14 amino acids. Germline CDR1 and CDR2: SGHAT and FQNNGV. V lost 1 base and J lost 0, with 6 bases in between. For the CDR3, the DNA is TGTGCCAGCAGCTTAGGAGTCCCTAACTATGGCTACACCTTC. Translating it yields CASSLGVPNYGYTF.

The V call is TRBV3-1 (or the pseudogene TRBV3-2), the J call TRBJ1-3; 7 nucleotides match TRBD1. CDR1 LGHDT and CDR2 YNNKEL come from the germline V gene (reference sequence). Losses at the gene ends were 6 bases for V and 0 bases for J; bases not matched to a gene: 5. CDR3 size: 15 residues. CDR3 in amino acids: CASSIQGFSGNTIYF. The CDR3 DNA is TGTGCCAGCAGTATACAGGGGTTCTCTGGAAACACCATATATTTT.

The gene calls are TRBV4-1 and TRBJ1-1; 10 bases map to TRBD1. CDR1 is MGHRA and CDR2 is YSYEKL in the germline V gene. V gave up 3 bases and J gave up 1 base; unmatched junction bases: 5. The CDR3 extends over 16 amino acids. CDR3 loop: CASSQGTGEGNTEAFF. The CDR3 DNA is TGCGCCAGCAGCCAGGGGACAGGGGAAGGGAACACTGAAGCTTTCTTT.

This chain joins TRBV5-4 and TRBJ1-1, with D possibly being TRBD1 (6 bases). Per the germline V gene, CDR1 is SGHNT and CDR2 is YYREEE (reference sequence). The CDR3 is 12 residues long. Trimming removed 3 bases from V and 11 bases from J, with 14 bases in between. CDR3 sequence: CASSSDRIGAFF. In DNA, the CDR3 is TGTGCCAGCAGCTCCGACAGGATAGGGGCTTTCTTT.

This chain uses TRBV5-1 with TRBJ1-4, with D unresolved. The V gene lost 0 bases and the J gene lost 7 bases, with 4 bases spanning the gap. CDR1 is SGHRS, CDR2 YFSETQ, per germline. The CDR3 contains 12 residues. This chain's CDR3 is CASSLAGEKLFF. DNA of the CDR3: TGCGCCAGCAGCTTGGCCGGTGAAAAACTGTTTTTT.

CDR3 in amino acids: CASSLVGQGTNEQFF. The CDR3 DNA follows: TGTGCCAGCAGCTTAGTAGGACAGGGGACCAATGAGCAGTTCTTC. The chain couples TRBV11-2 to TRBJ2-1; TRBD1 agrees at 9 bases. Germline V lookup: CDR1 SGHAT, CDR2 FQNNGV. Losses at the gene ends were 1 base for V and 6 bases for J; bases not matched to a gene: 4. The CDR3 runs to 15 residues.

The J gene is TRBJ2-7, the V gene TRBV18, with 7 bases aligning to TRBD2. V was clipped by 6 bases and J by 6 bases; unmatched bases: 11. The CDR3 is 14 residues long. Germline values: CDR1 KGHSH, CDR2 LQKENI. CDR3 sequence: CASSPPRGSREQYF. As DNA, the CDR3 is TGTGCCAGCTCGCCTCCACGCGGGAGTCGCGAGCAGTACTTC.